These 23 T cell receptor beta chains were all obtained from the same sample, sequenced in a study of cytomegalovirus exposure and HLA in healthy donors. The repertoire was sequenced with immunoSEQ multiplex PCR; TCRdb's copy has only in-frame clones and lacks some. The repertoire holds about 280,000 clones, with approximately 87% as singletons. The sequenced sample consisted of PBMCs. The origin of the receptors is a woman between 18 and 30 years old in good health and CMV-seronegative.

The chain carries TRBV25-1 and TRBJ2-1; 8 bases are shared with TRBD2. V shed 5 bases and J 4 bases; nucleotides not matched to a gene: 10. The germline CDR1 and CDR2 sequences are MGHDK and SYGVNS. This CDR3 comprises 16 residues. The CDR3 DNA reads as TGTGCCAGCAGTCCAAATAGCGGGGCCCCTTACAATGAGCAGTTCTTC. This sequence encodes CASSPNSGAPYNEQFF. Complete variable domain (other parts from reference TRBV25-1 and TRBJ2-1): EADIYQTPRYLVIGTGKKITLECSQTMGHDKMYWYQQDPGMELHLIHYSYGVNSTEKGDLSSESTVSRIRTEHFPLTLESARPSHTSQYLCASSPNSGAPYNEQFFGPGTRLTVL.

The rearrangement joins TRBV10-3 to TRBJ2-7, with D possibly being TRBD2 (6 bases). Trimming cost V 6 bases and J 1 base, with 10 bases left between them. The length of the CDR3 is 13 residues. Germline V gene lookup returns CDR1 ENHRY and CDR2 SYGVKD. This CDR3 is CAIRTGESYEQYF. The CDR3 DNA reads TGTGCCATCAGGACGGGAGAGTCCTACGAGCAGTACTTC.

The genes are TRBV25-1 and TRBJ2-1, with 7 bases identical to TRBD1. This CDR3 has 12 residues. V trimming: 5 bases; J trimming: 13 bases; junction bases outside the gene matches: 8. Germline CDR1 is MGHDK and CDR2 is SYGVNS. This CDR3 is CASSTNRGNQFF. DNA of the CDR3: TGTGCCAGCAGTACTAACAGGGGCAACCAGTTCTTC.

V gene TRBV28 combines with J gene TRBJ2-7; 10 bases fit TRBD1. Germline V gene lookup returns CDR1 MDHEN and CDR2 SYDVKM. The CDR3 covers 15 residues. Germline trimming cut 1 base from V and 3 bases from J; bases unmatched to any gene: 3. Here the CDR3 reads CASSLSTGGYYEQYF. CDR3 nucleotide sequence: TGTGCCAGCAGTTTATCGACAGGGGGCTACTACGAGCAGTACTTC.

This clone was picked up a small number of times. This rearrangement joins TRBV7-9 to TRBJ2-7, with no clear D. Trimming removed 8 bases at V and 6 bases at J, with 14 bases between. The CDR3 length is 12 residues. Germline V lookup: CDR1 SEHNR, CDR2 FQNEAQ (reference sequence). This chain's CDR3 is CASRSRASEQYF. The CDR3 coding sequence is TGTGCCAGCCGCTCTCGAGCATCCGAGCAGTACTTC.

The CDR3 here is CASIGADRAYGYTF. DNA for the CDR3: TGTGCCAGCATAGGCGCTGACAGGGCCTATGGCTACACCTTC. The chain joins TRBV28 to TRBJ1-2; 7 nucleotides agree with TRBD1. The CDR3 extends over 14 amino acids. The trim removed 7 bases at V and 4 bases at J, leaving 9 bases unmatched. Germline V gene data show CDR1 as MDHEN and CDR2 as SYDVKM.

This chain joins TRBV30 and TRBJ1-3, with a tentative D call TRBD1 (6 bases). In germline, CDR1 is GTSNPN, CDR2 SVGIG (reference sequence). The CDR3 is 14 residues long. V was cut by 5 bases and J by 0 bases, with 11 bases left in between. This CDR3 reads CAWAFRGSGNTIYF. CDR3 DNA: TGTGCCTGGGCATTCAGGGGCTCTGGAAACACCATATATTTT.

The chain is built from TRBV7-3 and TRBJ2-7; TRBD2 aligns across 8 bases. Germline CDR1 SGHTA, CDR2 FQGTGA. This CDR3 region has 14 residues. Trimming cost V 0 bases and J 4 bases; bases outside gene matches: 2. CDR3 coding DNA: TGTGCCAGCAGCTTAACCTCTAGCGGGTACGAGCAGTACTTC. It specifies CASSLTSSGYEQYF.

This clone was counted a single time. This sequence joins TRBV9 and TRBJ2-1; 10 bases map to TRBD1. Per germline, CDR1 SGDLS and CDR2 YYNGEE. CDR3 size: 14 residues. Losses at the gene ends were 0 bases for V and 10 bases for J; bases not matched to a gene: 4. DNA of the CDR3: TGTGCCAGCAGCGTAGGACAGGACAGGGGGGAGCAGTTCTTC. Its protein is CASSVGQDRGEQFF.

This clone was detected only a few times. V gene TRBV19 combines with J gene TRBJ1-4, with 8 bases that match TRBD1. V lost 5 bases and J lost 4; bases outside the gene matches: 3. The CDR3 length is 14 residues. CDR1 and CDR2 (germline): LNHDA, SQIVND (reference sequence). DNA of the CDR3: TGTGCCAGTAGTGGACAGGGTAGTAATGAAAAACTGTTTTTT. As protein: CASSGQGSNEKLFF.

The chain joins TRBV9 to TRBJ1-2, with 8 nucleotides matching TRBD1. Germline CDR1 SGDLS, CDR2 YYNGEE. Trimming cost V 6 bases and J 6 bases; bases outside gene matches: 10. CDR3 length equals 14 residues. CDR3 sequence reads: CASTQGDRPDGYTF. DNA for the CDR3: TGTGCCAGCACCCAAGGGGACAGGCCCGATGGCTACACCTTC.

This clone occurred once. The J gene is TRBJ1-5, the V gene TRBV18; D gene uncertain. Per the germline V gene, CDR1 is KGHSH and CDR2 is LQKENI. The CDR3 sequence is 14 residues long. V lost 3 bases to trimming and J lost 8 bases, with 14 bases between them. Written as DNA, the CDR3 is TGTGCCAGCTCACCCCTTGGTGATTCGGAGCCCCAGCATTTT. It encodes CASSPLGDSEPQHF.

The chain employs TRBV9 and TRBJ2-7; 12 bases match TRBD1. Per germline, CDR1 SGDLS and CDR2 YYNGEE. The length of the CDR3 is 15 residues. V lost 3 bases, J lost 6 bases, and 7 bases stayed unmatched. CDR3 bases: TGTGCCAGCAGCGCGGGACAGGGGGCCCTCGCCGAGCAGTACTTC. Translating it yields CASSAGQGALAEQYF.

V and J are TRBV28 and TRBJ1-2; D is uncertain. V lost 5 bases and J 4 bases, leaving 17 bases between the germline ends. Germline lookup yields CDR1 MDHEN and CDR2 SYDVKM. This CDR3 is built from 15 residues. The CDR3 sequence is CASSPPRRVRYGYTF. In DNA, the CDR3 is TGTGCCAGCAGTCCGCCTAGGAGGGTGCGCTATGGCTACACCTTC.

The chain recombines TRBV11-2 with TRBJ2-7, with 11 positions matching TRBD1. The CDR3 contains 14 residues. The ends lost 5 bases at V and 4 bases at J; junction bases unmatched: 4. Germline V lookup: CDR1 SGHAT, CDR2 FQNNGV. The CDR3 nucleotides are TGTGCCAGCAGCAATCGGGACAGGGGGTACGAGCAGTACTTC. This gives the protein CASSNRDRGYEQYF. The full variable domain, with the rest looked up from reference TRBV11-2 and TRBJ2-7, is EAGVAQSPRYKIIEKRQSVAFWCNPISGHATLYWYQQILGQGPKLLIQFQNNGVVDDSQLPKDRFSAERLKGVDSTLKIQPAKLEDSAVYLCASSNRDRGYEQYFGPGTRLTVT.

This clone has just a few counts. The chain uses TRBV28 and TRBJ2-7; weak D call: TRBD1 (6 bases). Trimming took 3 bases from V and 4 from J, leaving 7 bases between them. The CDR3 runs to 12 residues. CDR1 and CDR2 from the germline V gene are MDHEN and SYDVKM. The CDR3, as DNA: TGTGCCAGCAGTTTGGGGGCTTACGAGCAGTACTTC. Protein product: CASSLGAYEQYF. The complete variable domain, with remaining parts taken from reference TRBV28 and TRBJ2-7, reads DVKVTQSSRYLVKRTGEKVFLECVQDMDHENMFWYRQDPGLGLRLIYFSYDVKMKEKGDIPEGYSVSREKKERFSLILESASTNQTSMYLCASSLGAYEQYFGPGTRLTVT.

This chain joins TRBV9 and TRBJ1-4, with TRBD1 matching 8 bases. V shed 3 bases, J shed 8 bases, and the junction held 9 bases outside the gene matches. The CDR3 is 15 residues long. Germline values: CDR1 SGDLS, CDR2 YYNGEE. The CDR3 region is CASSAHRGLREKLFF. CDR3 coding DNA: TGTGCCAGCAGCGCCCACAGGGGGTTACGGGAAAAACTGTTTTTT.

V usage is TRBV28 and J usage is TRBJ1-1; TRBD1 is a possible D gene (5 bases). There are 14 residues in the CDR3. Germline CDR1 reads MDHEN; CDR2 reads SYDVKM. V was shortened by 5 bases and J by 1 base, with 11 bases between the two germline ends. The CDR3 coding sequence is TGTGCCAGCAGTAGAGGACAAACGAACACTGAAGCTTTCTTT. Protein sequence: CASSRGQTNTEAFF.

The genes are TRBV6-5 and TRBJ2-7, with 9 bases matching TRBD1. The trim removed 6 bases at V and 4 bases at J, leaving 10 bases unmatched. The CDR3 sequence is 15 residues long. Germline values: CDR1 MNHEY, CDR2 SVGAGI. The CDR3 is CASRLRGTGWYEQYF. Here the CDR3 DNA reads TGTGCCAGCAGACTTCGCGGGACAGGGTGGTACGAGCAGTACTTC.

This clone was counted between two and nine times. The chain is built from TRBV7-9 and TRBJ2-1; D is undetermined. This CDR3 is 12 amino acids long. The germline CDR1 and CDR2 sequences are SEHNR and FQNEAQ (reference sequence). The V and J ends lost 5 bases and 8 bases respectively, with 10 bases between them. This CDR3 reads CASSTALYEQFF. The DNA of the CDR3 is TGTGCCAGCAGCACCGCGCTCTATGAGCAGTTCTTC.

The gene calls are TRBV15 and TRBJ2-3, with TRBD2 identical over 7 bases. CDR1 LNHNV and CDR2 YYDKDF come from the germline V gene (reference sequence). This CDR3 comprises 18 residues. J was trimmed by 1 base and V by 1 base; bases with no gene match: 11. The CDR3 DNA follows: TGTGCCACCAGCAGAGTATTCGGTCTAGCGGCACGCACAGATACGCAGTATTTT. Its protein is CATSRVFGLAARTDTQYF.

The chain joins TRBV28 to TRBJ1-5, with D possibly matching TRBD1 (5 bases). Germline V CDR1 and CDR2: MDHEN, SYDVKM. The CDR3 consists of 14 residues. V was cut by 2 bases and J by 6 bases, with 11 bases left in between. This CDR3 reads CASSLTGRAQPQHF. In nucleotides, the CDR3 is TGTGCCAGCAGTTTAACGGGCAGGGCTCAGCCCCAGCATTTT. The whole variable domain, remainder taken from reference TRBV28 and TRBJ1-5, is DVKVTQSSRYLVKRTGEKVFLECVQDMDHENMFWYRQDPGLGLRLIYFSYDVKMKEKGDIPEGYSVSREKKERFSLILESASTNQTSMYLCASSLTGRAQPQHFGDGTRLSIL.

The V call is TRBV6-5, the J call TRBJ1-2, with D possibly being TRBD1 (5 bases). V was cut by 4 bases and J by 6 bases, with 15 bases left in between. This CDR3 spans 14 amino acids. Germline CDR1 MNHEY, CDR2 SVGAGI. The CDR3 loop reads CASSSTRRGDGYTF. The CDR3 DNA reads as TGTGCCAGCAGTTCGACCCGGCGGGGGGATGGCTACACCTTC.